This T cell receptor beta chain was obtained from a study of long-term antiretroviral therapy in people with HIV. Study summary: It was about a decade before the 2015 immediate-ART recommendation that the earliest samples were taken.

In germline, CDR1 is SGHVS, CDR2 FNYEAQ. CDR3 length: 14 amino acids. With V trimmed by 1 base and J by 9 bases, 5 bases remained unmatched. The run of the v3.0 immunoSEQ assay was at survey level. Assay: immunoSEQ multiplex PCR; the TCRdb copy retains only in-frame clones and omits some. This sample has about 15,000 clones, with 88% found just once. This chain uses TRBV7-6 with TRBJ2-1, with TRBD1 matching 8 bases. The sequence came from a man between 45 and 60 years old with HIV. The sequenced sample was unsorted PBMCs, obtained 6.9 years after starting antiretroviral therapy. CDR3 in amino acids: CASSLVETGAEQFF. The CDR3 DNA reads as TGTGCCAGCAGCTTAGTGGAGACAGGGGCTGAGCAGTTCTTC.